This T cell receptor (beta chain) originates from a study of vaccination and CD4 T cells after COVID-19. As for the study in general: The cells were exposed to overlapping spike peptides originating from SARS-CoV-2, HCoV-NL63, HCoV-OC43 and HCoV-229E for stimulation.

Scientists ran DNA taken from cultured CD4+ T cells through the Oncomine TCR Beta short-read assay for sequencing. From cultured CD4+ T cells, genomic DNA was extracted. TCRdb re-analysed the PCR reads in MiXCR, keeping a single row per CDR3 protein. The data show about 7,800 distinct CDR3 sequences, around three fifths seen once. Of note for this clonotype: Its specificity is unknown.

CDR1 LNHDA and CDR2 SQIVND come from the germline V gene (reference sequence). V dropped 4 bases and J dropped 0; count of bases not matched to a gene: 14. The CDR3 is 18 residues long. This sample's treatment: roughly 10-day PBMC culture with coronavirus spike peptide pools or control peptides (ViraFEST assay). Gathering of the CD4+ T cells, from the unexposed donor, took place before the COVID-19 pandemic (2011-2018). Approximately 1.8 million PBMCs were grown per well alongside 8.5 to 10 IU/ml IL-2 and around 9.6 ug/ml peptide pools. The rearrangement joins TRBV19 to TRBJ1-2; 7 bases are a match to TRBD1. The sample comprised CD4+ T cells from blood, cultured in vitro. This TCR derives from a human donor in good health. CDR3 protein: CASSTTWRRTGSNYGYTF. DNA for the CDR3: TGTGCCAGTAGTACCACTTGGCGGAGGACAGGATCTAACTATGGCTACACCTTC.